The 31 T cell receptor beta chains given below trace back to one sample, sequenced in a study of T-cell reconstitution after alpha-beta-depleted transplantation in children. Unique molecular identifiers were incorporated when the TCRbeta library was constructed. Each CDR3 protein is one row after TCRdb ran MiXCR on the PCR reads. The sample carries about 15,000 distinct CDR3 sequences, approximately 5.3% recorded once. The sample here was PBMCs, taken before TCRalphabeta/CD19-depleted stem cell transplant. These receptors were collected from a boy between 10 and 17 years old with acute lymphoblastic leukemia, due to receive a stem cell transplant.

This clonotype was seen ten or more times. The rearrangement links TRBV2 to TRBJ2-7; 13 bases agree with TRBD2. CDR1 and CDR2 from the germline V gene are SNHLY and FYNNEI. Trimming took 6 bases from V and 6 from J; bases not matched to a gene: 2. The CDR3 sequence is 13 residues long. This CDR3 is CASSRLAGGEQYF. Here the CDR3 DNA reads TGTGCCAGCAGCCGACTAGCGGGAGGCGAGCAGTACTTC.

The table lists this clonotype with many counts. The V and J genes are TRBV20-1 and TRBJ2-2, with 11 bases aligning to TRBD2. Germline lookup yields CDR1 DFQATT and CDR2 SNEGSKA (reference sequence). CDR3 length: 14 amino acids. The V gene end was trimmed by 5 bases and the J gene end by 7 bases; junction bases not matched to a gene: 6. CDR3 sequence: CSAVAGGLSGELFF. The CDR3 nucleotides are TGCAGTGCTGTAGCGGGGGGGCTTAGCGGGGAGCTGTTTTTT.

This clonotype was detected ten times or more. CDR3 protein: CASSLEGRGQTSTDTQYF. The CDR3 region has the DNA TGTGCCAGCAGCTTAGAGGGTCGGGGGCAGACTAGCACAGATACGCAGTATTTT. The chain carries TRBV7-8 and TRBJ2-3; D assignment may be TRBD1 or TRBD2 (6 bases each). V lost 1 base to trimming and J lost 0 bases, with 17 bases between them. This CDR3 is built from 18 residues. Germline values: CDR1 SGHVS, CDR2 FQNEAQ.

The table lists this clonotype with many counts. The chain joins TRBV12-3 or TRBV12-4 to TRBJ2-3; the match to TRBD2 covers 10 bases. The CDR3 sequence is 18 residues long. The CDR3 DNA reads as TGTACCTTCAGTCCCCCTTCTAGCGGGGGCCTCCCGGCAGATACGCAGTATTTT. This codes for CTFSPPSSGGLPADTQYF.

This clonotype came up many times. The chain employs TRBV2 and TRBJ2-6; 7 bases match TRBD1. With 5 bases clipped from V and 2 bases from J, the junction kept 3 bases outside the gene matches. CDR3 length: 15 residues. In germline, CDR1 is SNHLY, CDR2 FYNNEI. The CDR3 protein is CASSSDRAGANVLTF. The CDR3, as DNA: TGTGCCAGCAGTTCAGACAGGGCTGGGGCCAACGTCCTGACTTTC.

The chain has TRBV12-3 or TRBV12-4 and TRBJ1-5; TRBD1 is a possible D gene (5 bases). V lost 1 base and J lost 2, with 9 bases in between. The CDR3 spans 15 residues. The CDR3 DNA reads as TGTGCCAGCAGTTTAGTGGGGGGGGGCAATCAGCCCCAGCATTTT. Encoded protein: CASSLVGGGNQPQHF.

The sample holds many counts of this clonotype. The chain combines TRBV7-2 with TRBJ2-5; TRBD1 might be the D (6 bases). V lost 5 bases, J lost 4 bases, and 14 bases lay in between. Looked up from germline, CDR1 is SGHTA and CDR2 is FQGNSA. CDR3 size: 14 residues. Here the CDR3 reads CASSLDGQRETQYF. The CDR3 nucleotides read TGTGCCAGCAGCCTAGATGGACAGAGAGAGACCCAGTACTTC.

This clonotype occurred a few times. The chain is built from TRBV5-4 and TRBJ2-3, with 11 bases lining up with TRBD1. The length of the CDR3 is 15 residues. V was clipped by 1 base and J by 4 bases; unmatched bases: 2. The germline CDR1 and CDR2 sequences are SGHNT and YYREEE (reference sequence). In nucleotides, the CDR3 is TGTGCCAGCAGCTTGAAGGGACAGGGGGCAGATACGCAGTATTTT. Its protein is CASSLKGQGADTQYF.

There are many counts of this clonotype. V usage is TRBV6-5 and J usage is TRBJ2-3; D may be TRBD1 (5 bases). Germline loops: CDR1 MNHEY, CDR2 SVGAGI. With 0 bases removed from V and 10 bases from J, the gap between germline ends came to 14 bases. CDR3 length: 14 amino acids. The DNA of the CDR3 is TGTGCCAGCAGTTACTCGCAGGGTCGGGTTGCGCAGTATTTT. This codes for CASSYSQGRVAQYF.

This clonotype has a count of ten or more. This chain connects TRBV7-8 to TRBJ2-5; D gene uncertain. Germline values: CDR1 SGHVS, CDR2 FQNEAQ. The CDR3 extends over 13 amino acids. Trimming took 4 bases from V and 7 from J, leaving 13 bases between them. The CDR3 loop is CASSSGPPGTQYF. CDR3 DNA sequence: TGTGCCAGCAGCTCGGGCCCACCAGGGACCCAGTACTTC.

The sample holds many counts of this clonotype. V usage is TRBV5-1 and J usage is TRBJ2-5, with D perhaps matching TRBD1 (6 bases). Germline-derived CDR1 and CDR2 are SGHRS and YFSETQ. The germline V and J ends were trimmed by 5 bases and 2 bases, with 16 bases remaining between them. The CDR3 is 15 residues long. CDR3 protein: CASSSGTRGQETQYF. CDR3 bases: TGCGCCAGCAGTTCCGGGACAAGGGGACAAGAGACCCAGTACTTC.

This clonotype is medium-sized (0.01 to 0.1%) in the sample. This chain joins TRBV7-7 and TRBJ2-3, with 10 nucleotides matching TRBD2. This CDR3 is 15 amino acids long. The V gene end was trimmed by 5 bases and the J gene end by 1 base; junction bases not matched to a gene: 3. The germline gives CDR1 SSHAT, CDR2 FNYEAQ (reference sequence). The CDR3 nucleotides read TGTGCCAGCAGCCCCGGGACTAGCGGCACAGATACGCAGTATTTT. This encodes CASSPGTSGTDTQYF. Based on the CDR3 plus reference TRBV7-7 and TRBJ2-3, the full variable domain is GAGVSQSPRYKVTKRGQDVTLRCDPISSHATLYWYQQALGQGPEFLTYFNYEAQPDKSGLPSDRFSAERPEGSISTLTIQRTEQRDSAMYRCASSPGTSGTDTQYFGPGTRLTVL.

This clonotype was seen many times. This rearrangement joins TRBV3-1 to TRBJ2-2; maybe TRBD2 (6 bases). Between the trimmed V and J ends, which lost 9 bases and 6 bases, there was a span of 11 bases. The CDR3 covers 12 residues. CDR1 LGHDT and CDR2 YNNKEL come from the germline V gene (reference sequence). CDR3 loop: CASQRVAGELFF. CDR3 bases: TGTGCCAGTCAGCGGGTCGCCGGGGAGCTGTTTTTT.

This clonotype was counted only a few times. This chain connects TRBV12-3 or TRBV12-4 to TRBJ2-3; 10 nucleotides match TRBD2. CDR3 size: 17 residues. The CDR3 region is CTRSLVGLAAPTDTQYF. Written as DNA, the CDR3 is TGTACCCGCAGTTTAGTTGGACTAGCGGCCCCCACAGATACGCAGTATTTT.

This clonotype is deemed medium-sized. CDR3 region: CASSEVWQYNEQFF. The CDR3 coding sequence is TGTGCCAGCAGTGAAGTTTGGCAATACAATGAGCAGTTCTTC. V and J are TRBV6-1 and TRBJ2-1; D remains ambiguous. The V and J ends lost 1 base and 4 bases respectively, with 8 bases between them. Germline loops: CDR1 MNHNS, CDR2 SASEGT. This CDR3 comprises 14 residues.

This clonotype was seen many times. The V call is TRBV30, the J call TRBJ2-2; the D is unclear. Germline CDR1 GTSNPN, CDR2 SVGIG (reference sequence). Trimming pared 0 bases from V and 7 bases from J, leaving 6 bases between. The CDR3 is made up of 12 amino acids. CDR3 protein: CAWSVNLGELFF. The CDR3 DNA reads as TGTGCCTGGAGTGTAAATCTCGGGGAGCTGTTTTTT.

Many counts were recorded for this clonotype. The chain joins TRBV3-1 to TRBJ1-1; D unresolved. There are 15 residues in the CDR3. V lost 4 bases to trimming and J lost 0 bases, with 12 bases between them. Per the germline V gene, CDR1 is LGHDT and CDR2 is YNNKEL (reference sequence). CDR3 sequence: CASSPIADMNTEAFF. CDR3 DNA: TGTGCCAGCAGCCCGATTGCAGATATGAACACTGAAGCTTTCTTT. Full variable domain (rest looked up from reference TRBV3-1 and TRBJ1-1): DTAVSQTPKYLVTQMGNDKSIKCEQNLGHDTMYWYKQDSKKFLKIMFSYNNKELIINETVPNRFSPKSPDKAHLNLHINSLELGDSAVYFCASSPIADMNTEAFFGQGTRLTVV.

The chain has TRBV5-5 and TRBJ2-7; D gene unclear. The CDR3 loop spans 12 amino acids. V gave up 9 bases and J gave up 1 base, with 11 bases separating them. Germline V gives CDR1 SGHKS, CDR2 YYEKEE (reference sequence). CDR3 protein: CAMSSGSYEQYF. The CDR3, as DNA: TGTGCCATGAGCTCTGGGTCCTACGAGCAGTACTTC.

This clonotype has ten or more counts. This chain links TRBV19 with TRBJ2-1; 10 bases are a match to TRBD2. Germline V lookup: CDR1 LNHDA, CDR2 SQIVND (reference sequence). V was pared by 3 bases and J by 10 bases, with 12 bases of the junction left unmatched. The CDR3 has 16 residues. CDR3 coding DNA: TGTGCCAGTAGTATTAGGAGGCTAGCGGGAGAAGAAGAGCAGTTCTTC. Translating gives CASSIRRLAGEEEQFF.

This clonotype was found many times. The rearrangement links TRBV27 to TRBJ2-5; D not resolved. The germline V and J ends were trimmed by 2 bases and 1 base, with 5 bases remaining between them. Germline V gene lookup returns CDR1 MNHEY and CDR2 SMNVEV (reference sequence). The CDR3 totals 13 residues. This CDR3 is CASSLRTQETQYF. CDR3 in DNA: TGTGCCAGCAGTTTACGGACCCAAGAGACCCAGTACTTC.

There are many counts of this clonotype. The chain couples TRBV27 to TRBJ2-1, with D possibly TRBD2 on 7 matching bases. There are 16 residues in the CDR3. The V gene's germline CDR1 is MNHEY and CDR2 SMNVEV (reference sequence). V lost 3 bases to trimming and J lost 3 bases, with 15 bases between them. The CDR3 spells CASSLGGGGYYNEQFF. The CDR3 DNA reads TGTGCCAGCAGTTTGGGGGGAGGGGGGTACTACAATGAGCAGTTCTTC.

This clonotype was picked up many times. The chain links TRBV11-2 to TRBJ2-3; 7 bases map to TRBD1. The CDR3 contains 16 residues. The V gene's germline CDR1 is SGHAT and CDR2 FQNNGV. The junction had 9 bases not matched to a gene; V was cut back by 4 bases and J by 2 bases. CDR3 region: CASSSVNGTATDTQYF. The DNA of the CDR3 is TGTGCCAGCAGCTCAGTGAACGGGACAGCCACAGATACGCAGTATTTT.

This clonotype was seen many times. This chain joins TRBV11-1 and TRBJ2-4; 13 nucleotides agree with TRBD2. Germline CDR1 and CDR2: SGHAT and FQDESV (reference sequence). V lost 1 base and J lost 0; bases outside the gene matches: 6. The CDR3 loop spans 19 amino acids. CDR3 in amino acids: CASSLELAGGPVAKNIQYF. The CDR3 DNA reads TGTGCCAGCAGCTTAGAACTAGCGGGAGGGCCGGTAGCCAAAAACATTCAGTACTTC.

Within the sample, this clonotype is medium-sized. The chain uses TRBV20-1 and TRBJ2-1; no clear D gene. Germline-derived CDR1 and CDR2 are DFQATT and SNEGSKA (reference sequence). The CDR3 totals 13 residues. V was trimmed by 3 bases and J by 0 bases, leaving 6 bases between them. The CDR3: CSASPSSYNEQFF. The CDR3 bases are TGCAGTGCTAGTCCCAGCTCCTACAATGAGCAGTTCTTC.

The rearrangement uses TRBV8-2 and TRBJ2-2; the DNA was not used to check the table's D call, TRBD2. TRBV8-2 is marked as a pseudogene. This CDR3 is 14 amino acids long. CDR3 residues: CARGRGQICWVLLF. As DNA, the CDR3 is TGTGCCAGGGGCCGTGGGCAGATCTGCTGGGTGCTGCTTTTT.

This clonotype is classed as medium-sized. The DNA for the CDR3 is TGTGCCAGCAGTTACTCGGACAGGGACGTCTGGGTTACCTACAATGAGCAGTTCTTC. Amino acid sequence: CASSYSDRDVWVTYNEQFF. The chain is built from TRBV6-2 or TRBV6-3 and TRBJ2-1; 8 positions agree with TRBD1. J lost 2 bases, V lost 0 bases, and 12 bases had no gene match. This CDR3 has 19 residues. CDR1 is MNHEY and CDR2 is SVGEGT in the germline V gene.

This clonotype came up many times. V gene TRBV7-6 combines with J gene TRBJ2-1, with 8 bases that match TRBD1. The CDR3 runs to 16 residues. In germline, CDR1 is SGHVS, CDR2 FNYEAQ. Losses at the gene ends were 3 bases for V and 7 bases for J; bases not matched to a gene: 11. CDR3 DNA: TGTGCCAGCAGCTTCACACAGGGGGAGACAATTAATGAGCAGTTCTTC. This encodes CASSFTQGETINEQFF.

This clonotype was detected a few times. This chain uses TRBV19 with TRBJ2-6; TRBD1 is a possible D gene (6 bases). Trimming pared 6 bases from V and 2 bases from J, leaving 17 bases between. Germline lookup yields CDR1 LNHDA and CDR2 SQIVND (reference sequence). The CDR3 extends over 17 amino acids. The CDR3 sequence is CASRARGAFTGANVLTF. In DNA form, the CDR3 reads TGTGCCAGTAGGGCCAGGGGCGCTTTTACTGGGGCCAACGTCCTGACTTTC.

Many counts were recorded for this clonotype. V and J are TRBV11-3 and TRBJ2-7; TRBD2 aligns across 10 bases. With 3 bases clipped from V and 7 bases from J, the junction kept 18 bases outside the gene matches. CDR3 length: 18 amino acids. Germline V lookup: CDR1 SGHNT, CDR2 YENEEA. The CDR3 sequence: CASSLYGSGRALIREQYF. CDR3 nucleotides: TGTGCCAGCAGCTTGTACGGGAGCGGGAGGGCCCTCATTAGGGAGCAGTACTTC.

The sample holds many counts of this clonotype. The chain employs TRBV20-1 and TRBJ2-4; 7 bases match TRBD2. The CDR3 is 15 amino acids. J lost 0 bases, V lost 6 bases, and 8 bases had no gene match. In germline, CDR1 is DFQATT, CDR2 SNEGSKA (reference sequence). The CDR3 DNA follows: TGCAGTGCGCCCCCTAGCGGAGAAGCCAAAAACATTCAGTACTTC. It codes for CSAPPSGEAKNIQYF.

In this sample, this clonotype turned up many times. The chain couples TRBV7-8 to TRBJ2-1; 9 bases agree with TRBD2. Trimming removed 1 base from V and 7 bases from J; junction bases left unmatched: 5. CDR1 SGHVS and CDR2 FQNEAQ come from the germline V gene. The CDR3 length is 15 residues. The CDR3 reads CASSLDSGSWNEQFF. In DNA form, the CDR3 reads TGTGCCAGCAGCTTAGATAGCGGGAGTTGGAATGAGCAGTTCTTC.